The clone carrying this TCR beta chain was seen at least ten times. Its antigen remains unknown. Described time point: newly diagnosed GD, antithyroid drugs for less than 3 months. RNA from PBMCs was the source of the TCR library. The sample belongs to a study of regulatory T cells in long-lasting Graves disease. Study-wide points: Persistent Graves' disease cases displayed lower TCR diversity than newly diagnosed ones.

According to the study, TCR beta libraries were built with iRepertoire HTBI primers and CDR3-region Arm-PCR. Using its own MiXCR run on the multiplex PCR reads, TCRdb lists one record per CDR3 protein. The table lists around 250,000 distinct CDR3 sequences, under 20% of them singletons, with roughly 15% in the top ten. This sample also belongs to another study, concerning T cells in Graves' hyperthyroidism and ophthalmopathy.

This sample comprised peripheral blood mononuclear cells (PBMCs), obtained at new diagnosis, from a patient treated with antithyroid drugs. The TCR was taken from a woman younger than 45 with Graves disease.

The CDR3 nucleotides read TGCAGCGCCGCGACAGAGGATAATTCACCCCTCCACTTT. Its translation: CSAATEDNSPLHF. The genes are TRBV29-1 and TRBJ1-6, with a tentative D call TRBD1 (5 bases). The V end lost 7 bases, the J end lost 5 bases, and 12 bases lay between the germline ends. CDR1 SQVTM and CDR2 ANQGSEA come from the germline V gene. CDR3 length: 13 amino acids. Full variable domain (missing parts from reference TRBV29-1 and TRBJ1-6): SAVISQKPSRDICQRGTSLTIQCQVDSQVTMMFWYRQQPGQSLTLIATANQGSEATYESGFVIDKFPISRPNLTFSTLTVSNMSPEDSSIYLCSAATEDNSPLHFGNGTRLTVT.